This TCR beta chain was sequenced for a study of cytomegalovirus exposure and HLA in healthy donors. Study-wide points: A prior analysis recorded that most TCR beta V segments were productive about 87% or about 30% of the time. In a later analysis, TCR beta V- and J-gene trimming showed a link to a missense DCLRE1C variant. Researchers counted 164 TCR beta chains as cytomegalovirus-associated.

Germline CDR1 reads MNHNS; CDR2 reads SASEGT. The ends lost 4 bases at V and 4 bases at J; junction bases unmatched: 3. This CDR3 comprises 13 residues. PCR amplification relied on 60 Vbeta primers (plus 13 Jbeta primers). The repertoire was sequenced with immunoSEQ multiplex PCR; TCRdb's copy has only in-frame clones and lacks some. Of roughly 130,000 clones detected, 75% to 85% appear once; the ten largest clones hold 1%. About this clone: The antigen is undetermined.

The V call is TRBV6-1, the J call TRBJ1-2, with 7 positions matching TRBD1. The receptor comes from a man aged 35 to 55 in good health and CMV-seronegative. Sequenced material: PBMCs. CDR3 sequence (DNA): TGTGCCAGCAGTGCAGACAGGGTCTATGGCTACACCTTC. This sequence encodes CASSADRVYGYTF.